A selection of T cell receptor beta chains follows, all from one sample in a study of CD8+ T cells in alopecia areata. Assay used: immunoSEQ multiplex PCR; TCRdb lists only in-frame clones, some missing. The data contain fewer than 70,000 clones, 44% of them singletons. Sequencing input: NKG2D-low CD8+ T cells sorted from blood. The source is a human donor with alopecia areata. Each CDR3 is given without its conserved first and last residue. Each record gives: V gene, J gene, CDR3 protein.

v_gene: TRBV29-1; j_gene: TRBJ1-2; CDR3aa: SVLDGLYYGYT
v_gene: TRBV2; j_gene: TRBJ2-1; CDR3aa: ATPKAGDYNEQF
v_gene: TRBV7-9; j_gene: TRBJ1-1; CDR3aa: ASSHLRTGGTEAF
v_gene: TRBV27; j_gene: TRBJ2-7; CDR3aa: ASRSRTYEQY
v_gene: TRBV5-1; j_gene: TRBJ2-7; CDR3aa: ASSTGAYEQY
v_gene: TRBV5-1; j_gene: TRBJ2-3; CDR3aa: ASSRRVTRQGTDTQY
v_gene: TRBV28; j_gene: TRBJ2-2; CDR3aa: ASSLGPSNTGELF
v_gene: TRBV7-9; j_gene: TRBJ2-6; CDR3aa: ASRHRDSGANVLT
v_gene: TRBV9; j_gene: TRBJ2-3; CDR3aa: ASCSEGVTDTQY
v_gene: TRBV29-1; j_gene: TRBJ2-7; CDR3aa: SARGQAFYEQY
v_gene: TRBV29-1; j_gene: TRBJ2-7; CDR3aa: SVEGGRGLSYEQY
v_gene: TRBV2; j_gene: TRBJ1-2; CDR3aa: AGNRADYGYT
v_gene: TRBV5-1; j_gene: TRBJ2-7; CDR3aa: ASSLAGAHEQY
v_gene: TRBV7-9; j_gene: TRBJ2-7; CDR3aa: ASSHGTGEFYEQY
v_gene: TRBV5-6; j_gene: TRBJ2-4; CDR3aa: ASSTLVAKNIQY
v_gene: TRBV19; j_gene: TRBJ2-1; CDR3aa: ASTPGGTSYNEQF
v_gene: TRBV7-9; j_gene: TRBJ2-7; CDR3aa: ASTLSGGIYEQY
v_gene: TRBV29-1; j_gene: TRBJ2-1; CDR3aa: SVEGSSGISYNEQF
v_gene: TRBV28; j_gene: TRBJ2-1; CDR3aa: ASSSGQDSYNEQF
v_gene: TRBV7-2; j_gene: TRBJ2-7; CDR3aa: ASSLARRGNSYEQY
v_gene: TRBV11-2; j_gene: TRBJ2-5; CDR3aa: ASSQRTGGEETQY
v_gene: TRBV23-1; j_gene: TRBJ2-7; CDR3aa: ASSHRDGPPLSYEQY
v_gene: TRBV19; j_gene: TRBJ1-4; CDR3aa: ASSVAGATNEKLF
v_gene: TRBV4-3; j_gene: TRBJ2-7; CDR3aa: ASSQDRAGGWEQY
v_gene: TRBV7-9; j_gene: TRBJ2-3; CDR3aa: ASSDRDLQPSTDTQY
v_gene: TRBV7-9; j_gene: TRBJ1-6; CDR3aa: ASSSTGSSYNSPLH
v_gene: TRBV6-5; j_gene: TRBJ2-1; CDR3aa: ASSYGGEQF
v_gene: TRBV29-1; j_gene: TRBJ1-2; CDR3aa: TIVPVYPNYGYT
v_gene: TRBV6-5; j_gene: TRBJ1-2; CDR3aa: ASSFTGGDGYT
v_gene: TRBV27; j_gene: TRBJ2-7; CDR3aa: ASSSGLGPYEQY
v_gene: TRBV6-6; j_gene: NA; CDR3aa: ASSYSSAEQY
v_gene: TRBV28; j_gene: TRBJ2-4; CDR3aa: ASSLPQGNIQY
v_gene: TRBV29-1; j_gene: TRBJ2-4; CDR3aa: SVIGPAKLAKNIQY
v_gene: TRBV27; j_gene: TRBJ1-1; CDR3aa: ASSFAGTGRAEAF
v_gene: TRBV4-3; j_gene: TRBJ2-7; CDR3aa: ASSHTGDEQY
v_gene: TRBV29-1; j_gene: TRBJ1-2; CDR3aa: SVEDRTGPGYT
v_gene: TRBV9; j_gene: TRBJ2-7; CDR3aa: ASSPRTGGIDEQY
v_gene: TRBV7-2; j_gene: TRBJ2-1; CDR3aa: ASSSGTPTGPYNEQF
v_gene: TRBV2; j_gene: TRBJ2-4; CDR3aa: ASRSKARGTKNIQY
v_gene: TRBV4-3; j_gene: TRBJ2-5; CDR3aa: ASSQVVLAGGTTETQY
v_gene: TRBV4-1; j_gene: TRBJ2-7; CDR3aa: ASSQDAGVNYEQY
v_gene: TRBV25-1; j_gene: TRBJ1-2; CDR3aa: ASSMGDANYIGT
v_gene: TRBV4-3; j_gene: TRBJ2-1; CDR3aa: ASSAQDGGHEQF
v_gene: TRBV7-9; j_gene: TRBJ2-1; CDR3aa: ASSPSGSSYNEQF
v_gene: TRBV2; j_gene: TRBJ2-5; CDR3aa: ASSQASSEGQETQY
v_gene: TRBV27; j_gene: TRBJ2-6; CDR3aa: ASSPLIMGQGNSGANVLT
v_gene: TRBV9; j_gene: TRBJ2-3; CDR3aa: ASSVDVDTQY
v_gene: TRBV18; j_gene: TRBJ2-3; CDR3aa: ASSPPGRGDTQY
v_gene: TRBV7-8; j_gene: TRBJ2-3; CDR3aa: ASSLGVAGTDTQY
v_gene: TRBV9; j_gene: TRBJ1-1; CDR3aa: ASSVDRRLTSGDTEAF
v_gene: TRBV5-6; j_gene: TRBJ2-1; CDR3aa: ASSPKGGGRVF
v_gene: TRBV5-5; j_gene: TRBJ2-1; CDR3aa: ASSSWEPIFYNEQF
v_gene: TRBV28; j_gene: TRBJ1-5; CDR3aa: ASHPASNQPQH